Listed here are 27 T cell receptor beta chains from one sample, sequenced in a study of blood T cell repertoires in COVID-19 (TCRdb year 2020). Libraries were constructed by the immunoSEQ multiplex PCR assay. As stored in TCRdb, this immuneACCESS dataset retains in-frame rearrangements with V and J assigned. A fraction of the clones does not appear; measured against another copy, unresolved V genes explain less than half of the discrepancy, and the remainder lacks a known reason. Recorded for this sample are over 60,000 clones; roughly nine tenths of them occurred a single time. Roughly 8.8% of the sample goes to the ten largest clones. Sequencing was done on a sample of peripheral blood. Receptor source: an elderly man with acute or convalescent COVID-19.

This chain connects TRBV3-1 (or the pseudogene TRBV3-2) to TRBJ2-2, with 9 bases matching TRBD2. Trimming took 5 bases from V and 1 from J; bases not matched to a gene: 8. Germline V gives CDR1 LGHDT, CDR2 YNNKEL (reference sequence). This CDR3 is built from 17 residues. The CDR3 protein is CASSIRGLALNTGELFF. The CDR3 DNA reads TGTGCCAGCAGCATTCGAGGACTAGCGTTGAACACCGGGGAGCTGTTTTTT.

The chain links TRBV6-5 to TRBJ2-7; 7 bases fit TRBD1. Unmatched junction bases numbered 6, after V lost 6 bases and J lost 1 base. CDR3 length: 14 amino acids. In germline, CDR1 is MNHEY, CDR2 SVGAGI. CDR3 loop: CASRPRDRSYEQYF. In nucleotides, the CDR3 is TGTGCCAGCAGACCTCGGGACAGATCCTACGAGCAGTACTTC.

The chain uses TRBV27 and TRBJ2-3; D unclear. The CDR3 is made up of 15 amino acids. V lost 2 bases, J lost 0 bases, and 9 bases lay in between. Germline V CDR1 and CDR2: MNHEY, SMNVEV (reference sequence). CDR3 sequence (DNA): TGTGCCAGCAGTTTACCCGGGTCTAGCACAGATACGCAGTATTTT. Translated, it gives CASSLPGSSTDTQYF.

The chain employs TRBV24-1 and TRBJ2-7, with 8 bases identical to TRBD1. This CDR3 comprises 15 residues. CDR1 is KGHDR and CDR2 is SFDVKD in the germline V gene. V dropped 5 bases and J dropped 2; count of bases not matched to a gene: 7. The CDR3 sequence is CATSGGGQGTYEQYF. Written as DNA, the CDR3 is TGTGCCACCAGTGGGGGCGGACAGGGTACCTACGAGCAGTACTTC.

The CDR3 sequence is CASSLEGGIDQPQHF. The CDR3 region has the DNA TGTGCCAGCAGCTTGGAAGGGGGCATTGATCAGCCCCAGCATTTT. The chain links TRBV5-4 to TRBJ1-5; TRBD1 matches at 7 bases. V was pared by 0 bases and J by 5 bases, with 5 bases of the junction left unmatched. The germline gives CDR1 SGHNT, CDR2 YYREEE (reference sequence). The CDR3 runs to 15 residues.

This clone appeared a single time. The V call is TRBV7-9, the J call TRBJ1-4, with TRBD1 identical over 7 bases. This CDR3 is 16 amino acids long. Germline V gene lookup returns CDR1 SEHNR and CDR2 FQNEAQ (reference sequence). The junction had 7 bases not matched to a gene; V was cut back by 4 bases and J by 2 bases. The CDR3 loop reads CASSSQGGSTNEKLFF. CDR3 nucleotides: TGTGCCAGCAGCTCCCAGGGGGGCTCCACTAATGAAAAACTGTTTTTT.

This clone was detected a few times. The CDR3 sequence: CASSEMTGGSEQPQHF. For the CDR3, the DNA is TGTGCCAGCAGTGAAATGACAGGGGGTTCGGAGCAGCCCCAGCATTTT. The rearrangement joins TRBV6-4 to TRBJ1-5; 9 nucleotides align to TRBD1. Germline assignment: CDR1 MRHNA and CDR2 SNTAGT. CDR3 length: 16 residues. Germline trimming cut 3 bases from V and 7 bases from J; bases unmatched to any gene: 10.

The DNA for the CDR3 is TGTGCCACCAGTGACACCGGGACAGGGAACAATCAGCCCCAGCATTTT. As protein: CATSDTGTGNNQPQHF. This chain uses TRBV24-1 with TRBJ1-5, with TRBD1 matching 9 bases. Trimming took 4 bases from V and 3 from J; bases not matched to a gene: 6. The germline V gene has CDR1 KGHDR and CDR2 SFDVKD. This CDR3 is built from 16 residues.

V is TRBV9 and J is TRBJ1-3; possibly TRBD1 for D (5 bases). The CDR3 has 17 amino acids. V was shortened by 0 bases and J by 2 bases, with 15 bases between the two germline ends. CDR1 and CDR2 (germline): SGDLS, YYNGEE. CDR3 sequence: CASSVEGTQGPGNTIYF. The CDR3 DNA reads as TGTGCCAGCAGCGTAGAGGGAACTCAGGGTCCTGGAAACACCATATATTTT.

The chain combines TRBV6-6 with TRBJ2-5; 9 bases agree with TRBD1. Germline CDR1 reads MNHNY; CDR2 reads SVGAGI (reference sequence). This CDR3 contains 14 residues. With 8 bases clipped from V and 6 bases from J, the junction kept 10 bases outside the gene matches. The CDR3 bases are TGTGCCAGCCGACAGGGGGGGGAGACAAAGACCCAGTACTTC. This gives the protein CASRQGGETKTQYF.

This chain links TRBV24-1 with TRBJ2-1; weak D call: TRBD1 (5 bases). Trimming removed 4 bases at V and 10 bases at J, with 13 bases between. This CDR3 comprises 13 residues. CDR1 is KGHDR and CDR2 is SFDVKD in the germline V gene. The CDR3 bases are TGTGCCACCAGTGACCAGACAGTCTACGAGCAGTTCTTC. It translates to CATSDQTVYEQFF.

V usage is TRBV19 and J usage is TRBJ1-2; D is unresolved. From germline, CDR1 is LNHDA and CDR2 SQIVND (reference sequence). Trimming shortened V by 9 bases and J by 3 bases, and 17 bases separated the two germline ends. The length of the CDR3 is 14 residues. CDR3 in DNA: TGTGCCAGCTCCCCTGGAGGCCGGGACTATGGCTACACCTTC. Its protein product is CASSPGGRDYGYTF. The variable domain in full, with the rest retrieved from reference TRBV19 and TRBJ1-2, is DGGITQSPKYLFRKEGQNVTLSCEQNLNHDAMYWYRQDPGQGLRLIYYSQIVNDFQKGDIAEGYSVSREKKESFPLTVTSAQKNPTAFYLCASSPGGRDYGYTFGSGTRLTVV.

The chain recombines TRBV10-3 with TRBJ1-2; TRBD1 might be the D (5 bases). The CDR3 loop spans 14 amino acids. V lost 7 bases to trimming and J lost 6 bases, with 18 bases between them. Germline V gives CDR1 ENHRY, CDR2 SYGVKD. The CDR3 here is CAIKAGGLGNGYTF. The CDR3 nucleotides read TGTGCCATCAAGGCCGGGGGTTTAGGGAATGGCTACACCTTC.

The sample holds one count of this clone. The chain links TRBV27 to TRBJ2-3; TRBD2 aligns across 7 bases. This CDR3 is 17 amino acids long. Germline CDR1 is MNHEY and CDR2 is SMNVEV (reference sequence). The V gene end was trimmed by 5 bases and the J gene end by 3 bases; junction bases not matched to a gene: 14. Written as DNA, the CDR3 is TGTGCCAGCAGTCCAATCCTGGGTAGCGGGCTGACAGATACGCAGTATTTT. It translates to CASSPILGSGLTDTQYF.

The V call is TRBV11-3, the J call TRBJ2-1, with 8 bases identical to TRBD2. Germline CDR1 SGHNT, CDR2 YENEEA. Unmatched junction bases numbered 7, after V lost 8 bases and J lost 7 bases. This CDR3 region has 13 residues. The CDR3 DNA reads TGTGCCAGCTCAGCGGGAGTCTCGAATGAGCAGTTCTTC. Protein product: CASSAGVSNEQFF. The full variable domain, with the rest looked up from reference TRBV11-3 and TRBJ2-1, is EAGVVQSPRYKIIEKKQPVAFWCNPISGHNTLYWYLQNLGQGPELLIRYENEEAVDDSQLPKDRFSAERLKGVDSTLKIQPAELGDSAVYLCASSAGVSNEQFFGPGTRLTVL.

J is TRBJ2-7 and V is TRBV9; TRBD1 matches at 7 bases. Per germline, CDR1 SGDLS and CDR2 YYNGEE. J gave up 2 bases and V 4 bases, and 6 bases lay outside the gene matches. This CDR3 comprises 14 residues. The CDR3 DNA reads TGTGCCAGCAGCCCAGGGACAGCCACCTACGAGCAGTACTTC. It translates to CASSPGTATYEQYF.

This clone was seen only once. J is TRBJ1-6 and V is TRBV5-1, with no clear D. V was cut by 6 bases and J by 0 bases, with 7 bases left in between. This CDR3 has 14 residues. The germline V gene encodes CDR1 SGHRS and CDR2 YFSETQ. The CDR3 coding sequence is TGCGCCAGCAAAGTGAGCTCCTATAATTCACCCCTCCACTTT. Encoded protein: CASKVSSYNSPLHF.

In this sample, this clone turned up a few times. The J gene is TRBJ1-1, the V gene TRBV20-1, with 7 bases aligning to TRBD1. The V gene's germline CDR1 is DFQATT and CDR2 SNEGSKA (reference sequence). The ends lost 3 bases at V and 5 bases at J; junction bases unmatched: 9. CDR3 length equals 14 residues. The CDR3 coding sequence is TGCAGTGCTAGTCTGACAGGGAGAGTAACTGAAGCTTTCTTT. Amino acid sequence: CSASLTGRVTEAFF.

The chain couples TRBV28 to TRBJ1-5; TRBD1 matches 11 bases. Trimming took 6 bases from V and 6 from J; bases not matched to a gene: 7. Germline assignment: CDR1 MDHEN and CDR2 SYDVKM. This CDR3 contains 15 residues. The CDR3 bases are TGTGCCAGCAGCCCGCCGGACAGGGGGCGTCAGCCCCAGCATTTT. Amino acid sequence: CASSPPDRGRQPQHF.

The chain has TRBV19 and TRBJ1-1; unclear D gene. Trimming removed 6 bases from V and 8 bases from J, with 22 bases in between. In germline, CDR1 is LNHDA, CDR2 SQIVND (reference sequence). The CDR3 spans 15 residues. CDR3 DNA: TGTGCCAGTAGAAGTTCGTCCATAGCGGGTAAGGAAGCTTTCTTT. Its protein product is CASRSSSIAGKEAFF.

This clone was seen a few times. J is TRBJ2-2 and V is TRBV2; 9 bases map to TRBD1. V was pared by 7 bases and J by 4 bases, with 4 bases of the junction left unmatched. Germline values: CDR1 SNHLY, CDR2 FYNNEI. The CDR3 has 14 residues. The CDR3 nucleotides are TGTGCCAGCATTGGACAGGGGTCCACCGGGGAGCTGTTTTTT. It translates to CASIGQGSTGELFF.

This clone was recorded once. The chain uses TRBV6-5 and TRBJ2-2; 9 positions agree with TRBD2. V gave up 4 bases and J gave up 7 bases; unmatched junction bases: 7. CDR3 size: 15 residues. The germline V gene has CDR1 MNHEY and CDR2 SVGAGI. The CDR3 is CASSWGLALGGELFF. CDR3 DNA: TGTGCCAGCAGTTGGGGACTAGCCCTCGGCGGGGAGCTGTTTTTT.

This chain connects TRBV5-4 to TRBJ2-2; D is unresolved. V dropped 2 bases and J dropped 0 bases, with 5 bases sitting between them. Per germline, CDR1 SGHNT and CDR2 YYREEE (reference sequence). The CDR3 has 14 amino acids. CDR3 residues: CASSFYTNTGELFF. The CDR3 DNA is TGTGCCAGCAGCTTTTATACGAACACCGGGGAGCTGTTTTTT.

This clone has a single count. The chain recombines TRBV27 with TRBJ1-2; D perhaps matches TRBD1 (6 bases). CDR1 MNHEY and CDR2 SMNVEV come from the germline V gene (reference sequence). V was clipped by 6 bases and J by 2 bases, with 10 bases between them. The length of the CDR3 is 13 residues. CDR3 in DNA: TGTGCCAGCAGACGGGACACCAACTATGGCTACACCTTC. It translates to CASRRDTNYGYTF.

The chain uses TRBV15 and TRBJ1-1; TRBD1 matches at 8 bases. Trimming took 3 bases from V and 4 from J; bases not matched to a gene: 7. In germline, CDR1 is LNHNV, CDR2 YYDKDF (reference sequence). The CDR3 has 15 amino acids. The CDR3 region has the DNA TGTGCCACCAGCAGGACAGGGGCCTTGGTCACTGAAGCTTTCTTT. Translated, it gives CATSRTGALVTEAFF.

This clone was detected only a few times. The chain uses TRBV19 and TRBJ1-5, with D possibly TRBD1 on 5 matching bases. Germline CDR1 reads LNHDA; CDR2 reads SQIVND (reference sequence). V lost 1 base and J lost 7, with 8 bases in between. The CDR3 runs 13 residues. The CDR3 spells CASSIGQNQPQHF. The CDR3 region has the DNA TGTGCCAGTAGTATAGGACAGAACCAGCCCCAGCATTTT. The full variable domain, its missing parts supplied by reference TRBV19 and TRBJ1-5, is DGGITQSPKYLFRKEGQNVTLSCEQNLNHDAMYWYRQDPGQGLRLIYYSQIVNDFQKGDIAEGYSVSREKKESFPLTVTSAQKNPTAFYLCASSIGQNQPQHFGDGTRLSIL.

The rearrangement joins TRBV24-1 to TRBJ2-7; tentatively, D is TRBD2 (6 bases). This CDR3 is 12 amino acids long. V lost 11 bases to trimming and J lost 2 bases, with 12 bases between them. The V gene's germline CDR1 is KGHDR and CDR2 SFDVKD. CDR3 DNA: TGTGCCAACCCGGGAGTCGCCTACGAGCAGTACTTC. Translation: CANPGVAYEQYF.